This TCR beta chain was obtained from a study of technical replicates of blood from a handful of donors. Data came from immunoSEQ multiplex PCR; TCRdb stores just in-frame clones and leaves some out. This sample yields about 15,000 clones, of which more than 75% are seen a single time; about 12% belongs to the top ten. Germline V gene data show CDR1 as MNHEY and CDR2 as SMNVEV (reference sequence). The CDR3 has 14 amino acids. The ends lost 6 bases at V and 3 bases at J; junction bases unmatched: 8. V and J are TRBV27 and TRBJ2-7; 7 bases are a match to TRBD1. Sequencing input: PBMCs. The source is a human donor in good health. The CDR3 DNA is TGTGCCAGCAGCCTCGGACAGGAGAACTACGAGCAGTACTTC. Translated: CASSLGQENYEQYF.